The source of this T cell receptor beta chain is a study of blood T cell repertoires in COVID-19. Sequencing used immunoSEQ multiplex PCR; TCRdb keeps in-frame clones, though not all of them. The sample records fewer than 120,000 clones, more than 70% being singletons. There are 14 residues in the CDR3. The ends lost 6 bases at V and 2 bases at J; junction bases unmatched: 4. Germline CDR1 is SNHLY and CDR2 is FYNNEI. The sequence was obtained from a woman aged 50 to 60 with acute or convalescent COVID-19. The V and J genes are TRBV2 and TRBJ2-3; 8 bases match TRBD1. The sequenced material came from peripheral blood. CDR3 residues: CASRGDRITDTQYF. In nucleotides, the CDR3 is TGTGCCAGCAGGGGGGACAGGATCACAGATACGCAGTATTTT.